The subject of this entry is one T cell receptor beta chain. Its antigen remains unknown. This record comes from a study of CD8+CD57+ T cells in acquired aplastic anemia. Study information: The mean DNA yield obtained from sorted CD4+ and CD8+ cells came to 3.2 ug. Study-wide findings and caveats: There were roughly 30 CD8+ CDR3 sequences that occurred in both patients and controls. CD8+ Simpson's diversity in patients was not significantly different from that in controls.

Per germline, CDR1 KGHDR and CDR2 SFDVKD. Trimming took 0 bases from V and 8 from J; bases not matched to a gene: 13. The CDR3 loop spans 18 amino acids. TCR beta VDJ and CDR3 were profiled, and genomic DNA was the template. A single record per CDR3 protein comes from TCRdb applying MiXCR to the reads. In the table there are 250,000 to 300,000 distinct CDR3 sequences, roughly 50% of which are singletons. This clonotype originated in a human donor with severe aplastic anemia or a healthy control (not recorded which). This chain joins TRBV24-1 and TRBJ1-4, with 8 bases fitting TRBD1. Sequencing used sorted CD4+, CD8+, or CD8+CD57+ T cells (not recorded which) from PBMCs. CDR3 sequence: CATSDLPHLTGVSEKLFF. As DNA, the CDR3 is TGTGCCACCAGTGATTTGCCCCACCTGACAGGGGTAAGCGAAAAACTGTTTTTT.